This passage covers 27 T cell receptor beta chains from one sample sequenced in a study of shared clonotypes between healthy human individuals. TCRdb's copy holds only in-frame clones and misses some; the assay was immunoSEQ multiplex PCR. The sample yields 180,000 or so clones, over 80% seen once. The sample comprised naive CD4+ T cells sorted from blood. Subset defined: CD45RA+ positively selected. The receptors were sampled from a woman in her thirties in good health.

The CDR3 coding sequence is TGTGCCAGCAGTTACTCGGCAGGAAGCTCCTACGAGCAGTACTTC. Translation gives CASSYSAGSSYEQYF. V is TRBV6-6 and J is TRBJ2-7, with D unresolved. V lost 0 bases and J lost 0, with 9 bases in between. Germline values: CDR1 MNHNY, CDR2 SVGAGI (reference sequence). This CDR3 contains 15 residues.

The gene calls are TRBV27 and TRBJ1-5, with D unresolved. This CDR3 is 13 amino acids long. Per germline, CDR1 MNHEY and CDR2 SMNVEV (reference sequence). V lost 2 bases and J 4 bases, leaving 6 bases between the germline ends. The chain's CDR3 is CASSLVLNQPQHF. The CDR3 DNA is TGTGCCAGCAGTTTAGTACTAAATCAGCCCCAGCATTTT.

V gene TRBV10-3 combines with J gene TRBJ1-5; TRBD1 matches at 8 bases. Per the germline V gene, CDR1 is ENHRY and CDR2 is SYGVKD. The CDR3 has 13 residues. The V gene end was trimmed by 6 bases and the J gene end by 3 bases; junction bases not matched to a gene: 1. The CDR3 region is CAIRGQDNQPQHF. The CDR3 nucleotides are TGTGCCATCAGGGGACAGGACAATCAGCCCCAGCATTTT.

The CDR3 nucleotides are TGTGCCAGCAGTTACCTTACCGGAGGGACCGGGGGTGGCTACACCTTC. Translation: CASSYLTGGTGGGYTF. The rearrangement uses TRBV6-5 and TRBJ1-2; a weak D match, TRBD1 (5 bases). V lost 2 bases, J lost 7 bases, and 20 bases lay in between. The CDR3 contains 16 residues. From germline, CDR1 is MNHEY and CDR2 SVGAGI.

V usage is TRBV29-1 and J usage is TRBJ2-5, with TRBD2 matching over 10 bases. The J segment lost 4 bases and the V segment lost 5 bases, leaving 7 bases of the junction unmatched. The CDR3 is made up of 14 amino acids. The germline gives CDR1 SQVTM, CDR2 ANQGSEA. The CDR3 reads CSVKAGGPGETQYF. The CDR3, as DNA: TGCAGCGTTAAAGCGGGAGGGCCCGGAGAGACCCAGTACTTC. The whole variable domain, filled in from reference TRBV29-1 and TRBJ2-5, reads SAVISQKPSRDICQRGTSLTIQCQVDSQVTMMFWYRQQPGQSLTLIATANQGSEATYESGFVIDKFPISRPNLTFSTLTVSNMSPEDSSIYLCSVKAGGPGETQYFGPGTRLLVL.

This sequence joins TRBV5-1 and TRBJ1-2; the match to TRBD1 covers 9 bases. CDR1 and CDR2 (germline): SGHRS, YFSETQ. V lost 4 bases and J lost 6; bases outside the gene matches: 13. This CDR3 comprises 16 residues. CDR3 nucleotides: TGCGCCAGCAGCCCGCCCGACAGGGGGTTAAATAATGGCTACACCTTC. Protein sequence: CASSPPDRGLNNGYTF.

The chain joins TRBV28 to TRBJ2-5; perhaps D is TRBD1 or TRBD2 (6 bases each). Germline CDR1 reads MDHEN; CDR2 reads SYDVKM. The CDR3 loop spans 16 amino acids. The ends were cut back, 5 bases at V and 0 bases at J, with 16 bases in the middle. The CDR3 sequence: CASSAGGAGYQETQYF. The CDR3 nucleotides read TGTGCCAGCAGTGCCGGGGGCGCAGGGTACCAAGAGACCCAGTACTTC. Complete variable domain (other parts from reference TRBV28 and TRBJ2-5): DVKVTQSSRYLVKRTGEKVFLECVQDMDHENMFWYRQDPGLGLRLIYFSYDVKMKEKGDIPEGYSVSREKKERFSLILESASTNQTSMYLCASSAGGAGYQETQYFGPGTRLLVL.

The V and J genes are TRBV6-5 and TRBJ2-1; 8 bases fit TRBD2. The CDR3 spans 15 residues. The germline gives CDR1 MNHEY, CDR2 SVGAGI. With V trimmed by 6 bases and J by 6 bases, 10 bases remained unmatched. CDR3 in amino acids: CASRSYGRAFNEQFF. The CDR3 nucleotides are TGTGCCAGCAGGTCATACGGGAGGGCCTTCAATGAGCAGTTCTTC.

CDR3 sequence (DNA): TGCGCCAGCAGGTTTTCAGATACGCAGTATTTT. Translated, it gives CASRFSDTQYF. The rearrangement links TRBV10-2 to TRBJ2-3; D is uncertain. With 6 bases removed from V and 4 bases from J, the gap between germline ends came to 5 bases. The germline gives CDR1 WSHSY, CDR2 SAAADI. CDR3 length equals 11 residues.

This chain uses TRBV7-2 with TRBJ2-1; no clear D. CDR3 size: 14 residues. Germline values: CDR1 SGHTA, CDR2 FQGNSA. Trimming took 1 base from V and 3 from J, leaving 7 bases between them. The CDR3 protein is CASSLVTLYNEQFF. The CDR3 coding sequence is TGTGCCAGCAGCTTAGTAACACTCTACAATGAGCAGTTCTTC.

The rearrangement links TRBV28 to TRBJ1-2; the D gene is possibly TRBD1 (5 bases). The germline CDR1 and CDR2 sequences are MDHEN and SYDVKM. V lost 3 bases and J 4 bases, leaving 15 bases between the germline ends. The CDR3 contains 15 residues. CDR3 in amino acids: CASSFGDGRLYGYTF. As DNA, the CDR3 is TGTGCCAGCAGTTTTGGGGACGGGCGGCTCTATGGCTACACCTTC.

V gene TRBV4-1 combines with J gene TRBJ2-7; 11 bases align to TRBD1. The V gene end was trimmed by 4 bases and the J gene end by 1 base; junction bases not matched to a gene: 12. The length of the CDR3 is 18 residues. The V gene's germline CDR1 is MGHRA and CDR2 YSYEKL. CDR3 protein: CASSLVHSGTGGSYEQYF. CDR3 DNA: TGCGCCAGCAGCCTTGTTCATTCCGGGACAGGGGGTTCCTACGAGCAGTACTTC.

The rearrangement links TRBV19 to TRBJ2-3, with D possibly matching TRBD2 (5 bases). The CDR3 contains 12 residues. The ends were cut back, 3 bases at V and 7 bases at J, with 8 bases in the middle. From germline, CDR1 is LNHDA and CDR2 SQIVND (reference sequence). CDR3 sequence reads: CASSITRNTQYF. Written as DNA, the CDR3 is TGTGCCAGTAGTATTACTAGAAATACGCAGTATTTT.

A few counts support this clone. The chain joins TRBV7-9 to TRBJ2-7; 7 bases fit TRBD2. This CDR3 contains 13 residues. Germline V gives CDR1 SEHNR, CDR2 FQNEAQ (reference sequence). Trimming took 5 bases from V and 2 from J; bases not matched to a gene: 3. The CDR3 here is CASSLGGPYEQYF. CDR3 nucleotides: TGTGCCAGCAGCCTGGGAGGGCCCTACGAGCAGTACTTC.

The chain uses TRBV9 and TRBJ2-1, with 10 nucleotides matching TRBD2. The trim removed 1 base at V and 6 bases at J, leaving 4 bases unmatched. The CDR3 sequence is 15 residues long. Germline assignment: CDR1 SGDLS and CDR2 YYNGEE. The CDR3 DNA follows: TGTGCCAGCAGCGTATCTAGCGGGAGCCGCAATGAGCAGTTCTTC. Translating gives CASSVSSGSRNEQFF.

V gene TRBV28 combines with J gene TRBJ2-6; 9 bases line up with TRBD2. V gave up 6 bases and J gave up 5 bases; unmatched junction bases: 5. Per the germline V gene, CDR1 is MDHEN and CDR2 is SYDVKM. The CDR3 covers 15 residues. The CDR3 sequence is CASRNSGRWANVLTF. The CDR3 region has the DNA TGTGCCAGCAGAAACAGCGGGAGGTGGGCCAACGTCCTGACTTTC.

The chain uses TRBV7-3 and TRBJ2-3; 15 nucleotides match TRBD2. The CDR3 is made up of 17 amino acids. J lost 3 bases, V lost 5 bases, and 6 bases had no gene match. Germline V gives CDR1 SGHTA, CDR2 FQGTGA. The CDR3 sequence is CASSVPGLAGGTDTQYF. The CDR3 region has the DNA TGTGCCAGCAGCGTACCGGGACTAGCGGGAGGAACAGATACGCAGTATTTT.

The chain is built from TRBV6-5 and TRBJ2-5, with TRBD1 matching 8 bases. J gave up 5 bases and V 2 bases, and 7 bases lay outside the gene matches. This CDR3 is 15 amino acids long. Germline CDR1 MNHEY, CDR2 SVGAGI. CDR3 in amino acids: CASSYEAGGMETQYF. DNA of the CDR3: TGTGCCAGCAGTTACGAGGCAGGGGGCATGGAGACCCAGTACTTC.

The chain employs TRBV5-4 and TRBJ2-5; no reliable D call. This CDR3 has 14 residues. Germline values: CDR1 SGHNT, CDR2 YYREEE (reference sequence). The germline V and J ends were trimmed by 2 bases and 1 base, with 9 bases remaining between them. The CDR3 DNA sequence: TGTGCCAGCAGCTTTGAAGCAACCCAAGAGACCCAGTACTTC. Amino acids: CASSFEATQETQYF.

V usage is TRBV27 and J usage is TRBJ2-1, with 7 bases identical to TRBD1. CDR1 MNHEY and CDR2 SMNVEV come from the germline V gene (reference sequence). This CDR3 region has 15 residues. J gave up 4 bases and V 2 bases, and 5 bases lay outside the gene matches. The DNA of the CDR3 is TGTGCCAGCAGTTTAAGGGACAGTGCTTACAATGAGCAGTTCTTC. It translates to CASSLRDSAYNEQFF.

The chain carries TRBV18 and TRBJ2-7; 8 bases align to TRBD2. V lost 6 bases, J lost 5 bases, and 6 bases stayed unmatched. In germline, CDR1 is KGHSH, CDR2 LQKENI. CDR3 length: 13 amino acids. In DNA form, the CDR3 reads TGTGCCAGCTCTCGGCGGGGGGTCCACGAGCAGTACTTC. Translating it yields CASSRRGVHEQYF. Full variable domain (missing parts from reference TRBV18 and TRBJ2-7): NAGVMQNPRHLVRRRGQEARLRCSPMKGHSHVYWYRQLPEEGLKFMVYLQKENIIDESGMPKERFSAEFPKEGPSILRIQQVVRGDSAAYFCASSRRGVHEQYFGPGTRLTVT.

The rearrangement joins TRBV5-1 to TRBJ2-5; possible D gene TRBD1, 5 bases. The length of the CDR3 is 13 residues. Per germline, CDR1 SGHRS and CDR2 YFSETQ. Deletions cut 7 bases from V and 5 bases from J, with 15 bases between. Written as DNA, the CDR3 is TGCGCCAGCGCTGAGCAGGGTATGGAGACCCAGTACTTC. This encodes CASAEQGMETQYF.

V is TRBV5-1 and J is TRBJ2-7; 7 bases agree with TRBD2. Germline CDR1 and CDR2: SGHRS and YFSETQ. The CDR3 loop spans 17 amino acids. V gave up 1 base and J gave up 2 bases; unmatched junction bases: 12. DNA for the CDR3: TGCGCCAGCAGCTTGTATTTCGCGGGAGATGAAACCTACGAGCAGTACTTC. It is translated as CASSLYFAGDETYEQYF.

This clone came up once. The gene calls are TRBV7-2 and TRBJ2-5; 11 nucleotides align to TRBD2. The J call may be faulty, since TRBJ2-7 better matches the DNA end. CDR1 is SGHTA and CDR2 is FQGNSA in the germline V gene. The CDR3 contains 18 residues. CDR3 sequence reads: CASSSRARSSGRQNEQYF. The CDR3 DNA reads TGTGCCAGCAGCTCCCGAGCGCGGTCTAGCGGGAGGCAGAACGAGCAGTACTTC.

This sequence joins TRBV9 and TRBJ2-3; a weak D match, TRBD1 (5 bases). V shed 3 bases and J shed 4 bases, with 15 bases lying between them. This CDR3 comprises 15 residues. Germline-derived CDR1 and CDR2 are SGDLS and YYNGEE. As DNA, the CDR3 is TGTGCCAGCAGCGGTAGGGGTAGCATATCAGATACGCAGTATTTT. It specifies CASSGRGSISDTQYF.

This clone was recorded only once. The rearrangement uses TRBV19 and TRBJ1-1, with D possibly matching TRBD1 (5 bases). In germline, CDR1 is LNHDA, CDR2 SQIVND (reference sequence). The CDR3 loop spans 13 amino acids. Trimming shortened V by 2 bases and J by 6 bases, and 10 bases separated the two germline ends. CDR3 amino acids: CASSIRQLPEAFF. In DNA form, the CDR3 reads TGTGCCAGTAGTATAAGACAGCTACCTGAAGCTTTCTTT.

This clone turned up a few times. This chain uses TRBV6-5 with TRBJ2-7, with 9 positions matching TRBD1. The ends lost 5 bases at V and 12 bases at J; junction bases unmatched: 11. Germline V gives CDR1 MNHEY, CDR2 SVGAGI. This CDR3 spans 13 amino acids. The CDR3 loop is CASSQFDRGATYF. The CDR3 DNA reads TGTGCCAGCAGTCAGTTCGACAGGGGGGCCACGTACTTC.